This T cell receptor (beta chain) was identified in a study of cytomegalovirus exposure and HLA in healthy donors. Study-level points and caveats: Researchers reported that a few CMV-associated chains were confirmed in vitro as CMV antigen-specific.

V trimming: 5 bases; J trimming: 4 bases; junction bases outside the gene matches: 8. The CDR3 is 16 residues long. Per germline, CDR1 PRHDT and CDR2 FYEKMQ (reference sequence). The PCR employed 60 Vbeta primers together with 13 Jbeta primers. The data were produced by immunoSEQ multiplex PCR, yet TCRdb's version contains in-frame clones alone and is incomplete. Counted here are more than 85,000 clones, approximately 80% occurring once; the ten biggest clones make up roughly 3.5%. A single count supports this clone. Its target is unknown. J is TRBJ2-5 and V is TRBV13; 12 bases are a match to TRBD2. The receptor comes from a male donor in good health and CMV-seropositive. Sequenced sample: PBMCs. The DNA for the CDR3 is TGTGCCAGCAGCCGGACTAGCGGGGCCCGGGGAGAGACCCAGTACTTC. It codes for CASSRTSGARGETQYF. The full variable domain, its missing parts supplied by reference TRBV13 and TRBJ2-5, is AAGVIQSPRHLIKEKRETATLKCYPIPRHDTVYWYQQGPGQDPQFLISFYEKMQSDKGSIPDRFSAQQFSDYHSELNMSSLELGDSALYFCASSRTSGARGETQYFGPGTRLLVL.